This TCR beta chain stems from a study of T cells after yellow fever vaccination. In germline, CDR1 is SGHAT, CDR2 FQNNGV. V shed 0 bases and J 0 bases; nucleotides not matched to a gene: 7. The CDR3 loop spans 18 amino acids. TCRdb fed the 5' RACE reads into MiXCR, producing one record per CDR3 protein. The data hold about 240,000 distinct CDR3 sequences, with about 7% observed a single time. The input for sequencing was CD4+ T cells sorted from PBMCs, taken 15 days after the yellow fever booster vaccination. The source is a man aged 30 to 45 who received the YFV17D yellow fever vaccine. This chain uses TRBV11-2 with TRBJ2-4; 8 bases are shared with TRBD2. The CDR3 protein is CASSLDGGRSSAKNIQYF. In DNA form, the CDR3 reads TGTGCCAGCAGCTTAGATGGCGGGAGGTCTTCAGCCAAAAACATTCAGTACTTC.